This TCR beta chain originates from a study of cytomegalovirus exposure and HLA in healthy donors. Study-wide results and limits: It was 164 TCR beta chains that were listed as cytomegalovirus-associated. In vitro, three CMV-associated chains proved specific for CMV antigens.

PCR involved 60 Vbeta and 13 Jbeta primers. Data came from immunoSEQ multiplex PCR; TCRdb stores just in-frame clones and leaves some out. The sample gives some 130,000 clones, around 75% of which show up once; under 3.5% is in the top ten. With respect to this clone: As yet, its antigen is unknown.

Germline assignment: CDR1 MNHEY and CDR2 SMNVEV (reference sequence). The CDR3 loop spans 15 amino acids. V was pared by 2 bases and J by 6 bases, with 6 bases of the junction left unmatched. V is TRBV27 and J is TRBJ2-4; TRBD2 matches at 8 bases. The sequencing input was PBMCs. The TCR sequence derives from a man younger than 45 in good health and CMV-seronegative. DNA of the CDR3: TGTGCCAGCAGTTTAAGCGGGGGCAGGACAAACATTCAGTACTTC. The encoded protein is CASSLSGGRTNIQYF.